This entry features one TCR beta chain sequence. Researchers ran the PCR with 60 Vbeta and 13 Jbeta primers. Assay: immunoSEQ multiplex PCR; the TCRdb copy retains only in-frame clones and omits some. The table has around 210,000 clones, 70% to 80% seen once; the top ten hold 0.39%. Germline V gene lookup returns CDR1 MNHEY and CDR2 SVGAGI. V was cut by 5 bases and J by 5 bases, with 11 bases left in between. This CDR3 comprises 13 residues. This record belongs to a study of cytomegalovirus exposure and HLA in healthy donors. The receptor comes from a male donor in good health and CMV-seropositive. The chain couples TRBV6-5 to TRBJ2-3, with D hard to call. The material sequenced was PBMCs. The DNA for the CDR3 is TGTGCCAGCAGTGAGACGACGGGAGATACGCAGTATTTT. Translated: CASSETTGDTQYF.